These 11 T cell receptor beta chains came from one sample sequenced in a study of control samples from healthy donors and cancer patients. TCRdb keeps only in-frame clones here, not all; method: immunoSEQ multiplex PCR. The sample contains approximately 120,000 clones, around 92% of which appear only once. Sequenced: PBMCs. The receptors here all came from a man older than 75 with head and neck cancer.

The chain employs TRBV6-6 and TRBJ2-7, with D possibly TRBD1 on 6 matching bases. Germline V gene data show CDR1 as MNHNY and CDR2 as SVGAGI (reference sequence). This CDR3 is 14 amino acids long. V shed 6 bases and J shed 1 base, with 13 bases lying between them. In nucleotides, the CDR3 is TGTGCCAGCAGGGCCGCAGGGGATTCCTACGAGCAGTACTTC. It translates to CASRAAGDSYEQYF.

The chain carries TRBV5-1 and TRBJ2-5; TRBD1 matches at 9 bases. CDR3 length equals 15 residues. Trimming took 0 bases from V and 5 from J; bases not matched to a gene: 5. Germline V gene data show CDR1 as SGHRS and CDR2 as YFSETQ. Here the CDR3 DNA reads TGCGCCAGCAGCTTGGCACAGGGGGCTTCGGAGACCCAGTACTTC. It codes for CASSLAQGASETQYF.

This chain links TRBV2 with TRBJ2-7; 8 nucleotides agree with TRBD2. The CDR3 sequence is 14 residues long. Trimming removed 3 bases from V and 6 bases from J; junction bases left unmatched: 7. Germline values: CDR1 SNHLY, CDR2 FYNNEI. The CDR3 reads CASSEGLVPFEQYF. CDR3 DNA: TGTGCCAGCAGTGAGGGACTAGTACCTTTCGAGCAGTACTTC.

The gene calls are TRBV7-8 and TRBJ2-1; D uncertain. The CDR3 spans 14 residues. V lost 7 bases and J lost 0, with 10 bases in between. The germline CDR1 and CDR2 sequences are SGHVS and FQNEAQ. Written as DNA, the CDR3 is TGTGCCAGCAACTACCAAAGCTCCTACAATGAGCAGTTCTTC. This sequence encodes CASNYQSSYNEQFF.

The chain recombines TRBV3-1 (or the pseudogene TRBV3-2) with TRBJ1-3; D gene uncertain. V lost 4 bases and J 0 bases, leaving 7 bases between the germline ends. This CDR3 contains 14 residues. Germline V gives CDR1 LGHDT, CDR2 YNNKEL (reference sequence). The chain's CDR3 is CASSPTLSGNTIYF. DNA for the CDR3: TGTGCCAGCAGCCCGACGCTCTCTGGAAACACCATATATTTT.

With respect to this clone: This CDR3 is also generated by other DNA sequences in the sample. The V gene is TRBV9, the J gene TRBJ2-7, with D maybe TRBD2 (6 bases). V lost 3 bases and J 0 bases, leaving 10 bases between the germline ends. CDR3 size: 14 residues. Germline assignment: CDR1 SGDLS and CDR2 YYNGEE. In nucleotides, the CDR3 is TGTGCCAGCAGCGCGCGGGACGGCTCCTACGAGCAGTACTTC. It specifies CASSARDGSYEQYF.

The chain is built from TRBV7-6 and TRBJ2-5; possibly TRBD2 for D (5 bases). The germline gives CDR1 SGHVS, CDR2 FNYEAQ. CDR3 length equals 14 residues. Trimming pared 1 base from V and 5 bases from J, leaving 11 bases between. The CDR3 DNA sequence: TGTGCCAGCAGCTTAGGAGGGATGGGGGAGACCCAGTACTTC. Translated: CASSLGGMGETQYF.

This chain connects TRBV7-8 to TRBJ1-2; no reliable D call. The V end was cut by 7 bases, the J end by 7 bases, with 22 bases between. Germline CDR1 is SGHVS and CDR2 is FQNEAQ. The CDR3 runs 15 residues. The chain's CDR3 is CASTYDWSGVGGYTF. CDR3 DNA: TGTGCCAGCACTTACGACTGGAGTGGGGTCGGTGGCTACACCTTC.

The chain employs TRBV7-7 and TRBJ2-3; tentatively, D is TRBD2 (7 bases). Germline lookup yields CDR1 SSHAT and CDR2 FNYEAQ (reference sequence). V lost 1 base to trimming and J lost 4 bases, with 12 bases between them. This CDR3 contains 15 residues. CDR3 nucleotides: TGTGCCAGCAGCTTAGGGGGGGGGCCGGCAGATACGCAGTATTTT. Translated: CASSLGGGPADTQYF. The variable domain in full, with the rest retrieved from reference TRBV7-7 and TRBJ2-3, is GAGVSQSPRYKVTKRGQDVTLRCDPISSHATLYWYQQALGQGPEFLTYFNYEAQPDKSGLPSDRFSAERPEGSISTLTIQRTEQRDSAMYRCASSLGGGPADTQYFGPGTRLTVL.

The chain couples TRBV11-2 to TRBJ2-7; unclear D gene. The CDR3 is made up of 14 amino acids. V was clipped by 2 bases and J by 6 bases, with 14 bases between them. CDR1 and CDR2 from the germline V gene are SGHAT and FQNNGV. CDR3 residues: CASSLQLGNGEQYF. CDR3 in DNA: TGTGCCAGCAGCTTACAACTTGGTAATGGCGAGCAGTACTTC.

This chain joins TRBV4-1 and TRBJ1-6, with D tentatively TRBD1 (6 bases). Per germline, CDR1 MGHRA and CDR2 YSYEKL. The CDR3 contains 15 residues. Trimming left V 2 bases short and J 6 bases short, with 11 bases between. The CDR3 loop reads CASSQPQGGNSPLHF. The CDR3 region has the DNA TGCGCCAGCAGCCAACCCCAAGGGGGTAATTCACCCCTCCACTTT.